A selection of T cell receptor beta chains follows, all from one sample in a study of blood T cell repertoires in COVID-19. The data were produced by immunoSEQ multiplex PCR, yet TCRdb's version contains in-frame clones alone and is incomplete. The sample consists of about 55,000 clones, roughly 80% of them appearing once. Sequenced sample: peripheral blood. The receptors come from a human donor in a cohort sampled during active or convalescent COVID-19. The CDR3 runs from the conserved cysteine through the conserved F or W. D genes are given only for firm matches. Size is stated for part of the rows, as once, few or many counts, or as a class when the clone is expanded.

NA	TRBD1	TRBV7-2	16	TRBJ1-5	CASRAGGFNSNQPQHF	TGTGCCAGCAGGGCAGGGGGGTTTAATAGCAATCAGCCCCAGCATTTT
NA	TRBD1	TRBV19	15	TRBJ1-5	CASGGQILSNQPQHF	TGTGCCAGCGGGGGACAGATCCTTAGCAATCAGCCCCAGCATTTT
NA	TRBD1	TRBV7-9	19	TRBJ2-4	CASSPPRIGQGVAKNIQYF	TGTGCCAGCAGCCCCCCGCGAATTGGACAGGGGGTAGCCAAAAACATTCAGTACTTC
NA	NA	TRBV11-2	15	TRBJ2-3	CASSLERDRADTQYF	TGTGCCAGCAGCTTAGAGCGGGATCGTGCAGATACGCAGTATTTT
NA	TRBD1	TRBV4-3	14	TRBJ2-7	CASSTGTGKYEQYF	TGCGCCAGCAGCACTGGGACAGGGAAGTACGAGCAGTACTTC
NA	NA	TRBV19	17	TRBJ1-1	CASSIDPRGGADTEAFF	TGTGCCAGTAGTATAGATCCTCGGGGGGGGGCCGACACTGAAGCTTTCTTT
NA	TRBD1	TRBV3-1/TRBV3-2	15	TRBJ2-1	CASSLGTGLYNEQFF	TGTGCCAGCAGCTTGGGGACAGGGCTTTACAATGAGCAGTTCTTC
NA	TRBD2	TRBV5-6	17	TRBJ2-5	CASSLMRAGGSLETQYF	TGTGCCAGCAGCTTGATGAGAGCGGGGGGGTCCCTAGAGACCCAGTACTTC
NA	NA	TRBV6-5	14	TRBJ1-2	CASSSPGQHYGYTF	TGTGCCAGCAGTTCCCCGGGACAACACTATGGCTACACCTTC
NA	TRBD1	TRBV7-3	15	TRBJ2-3	CASSSTGAGTDTQYF	TGTGCCAGCAGCTCGACAGGGGCTGGGACAGATACGCAGTATTTT
NA	TRBD1	TRBV5-6	15	TRBJ2-5	CASSLPQGAPETQYF	TGTGCCAGCAGCTTGCCGCAGGGGGCGCCTGAGACCCAGTACTTC
NA	NA	TRBV18	12	TRBJ2-2	CASSPLTGELFF	TGTGCCAGCTCACCACTAACCGGGGAGCTGTTTTTT
NA	TRBD2	TRBV4-3	16	TRBJ2-7	CASSQDYSGGAGEQYF	TGCGCCAGCAGCCAAGACTACAGCGGGGGGGCAGGCGAGCAGTACTTC
NA	TRBD1	TRBV2	13	TRBJ1-2	CASRTGQNYGYTF	TGTGCCAGCAGAACGGGACAGAACTATGGCTACACCTTC
NA	TRBD1	TRBV25-1	14	TRBJ2-7	CASSRDRGSYEQYF	TGTGCCAGCAGCCGGGACAGGGGCAGCTACGAGCAGTACTTC
NA	NA	TRBV13	11	TRBJ1-2	CASSSTGAYTF	TGTGCCAGCAGCTCGACAGGAGCCTACACCTTC
NA	NA	TRBV5-6	14	TRBJ1-2	CASSSARGNYGYTF	TGTGCCAGCAGCTCCGCAAGGGGTAACTATGGCTACACCTTC
NA	NA	TRBV5-1	16	TRBJ1-6	CASSSSSGTNNSPLHF	TGCGCCAGCAGCTCTTCCTCAGGGACAAATAATTCACCCCTCCACTTT
NA	NA	TRBV30	15	TRBJ2-1	CAWSVDPSGSIEQFF	TGTGCCTGGAGTGTAGACCCCTCGGGGAGTATTGAGCAGTTCTTC
NA	TRBD1	TRBV6-6	17	TRBJ1-5	CASSPGVGGLGNQPQHF	TGTGCCAGCAGTCCCGGGGTAGGGGGCCTTGGCAATCAGCCCCAGCATTTT
NA	NA	TRBV7-2	16	TRBJ2-5	CASSLEFGAGQETQYF	TGTGCCAGCAGCTTAGAATTTGGAGCGGGCCAAGAGACCCAGTACTTC
NA	NA	TRBV5-1	15	TRBJ2-3	CASSLGQGVTDTQYF	TGCGCCAGCAGCTTGGGACAAGGGGTCACAGATACGCAGTATTTT
NA	TRBD2	TRBV27	15	TRBJ2-1	CASSRGGSGLDEQFF	TGTGCCAGCAGTCGCGGGGGGTCAGGTCTCGATGAGCAGTTCTTC
NA	NA	TRBV13	15	TRBJ2-7	CASSLGASPTYEQYF	TGTGCCAGCAGCTTAGGGGCTAGCCCCACCTACGAGCAGTACTTC
NA	NA	TRBV2	12	TRBJ2-5	CASSESRETQYF	TGTGCCAGCAGTGAATCGAGGGAGACCCAGTACTTC
NA	TRBD1	TRBV7-7	15	TRBJ2-1	CASSLQGAGYNEQFF	TGTGCTAGCAGCTTACAGGGGGCAGGGTACAATGAGCAGTTCTTC
NA	NA	TRBV3-1/TRBV3-2	15	TRBJ1-5	CASSQADGKNQPQHF	TGTGCCAGCAGCCAAGCTGACGGGAAAAATCAGCCCCAGCATTTT
NA	NA	TRBV6-5	13	TRBJ2-7	CASSYAGSGEQYF	TGTGCCAGCAGTTACGCAGGGTCTGGGGAGCAGTACTTC
NA	TRBD2	TRBV4-2	17	TRBJ2-3	CASSQDRGLAGRDTQYF	TGTGCCAGCAGCCAAGATAGGGGCCTAGCGGGCCGCGATACGCAGTATTTT
NA	TRBD1	TRBV30	16	TRBJ2-2	CAWSKGGTGNTGELFF	TGTGCCTGGAGTAAGGGCGGGACAGGGAACACCGGGGAGCTGTTTTTT
NA	NA	TRBV6-2/TRBV6-3	14	TRBJ1-5	CASSYSLLNQPQHF	TGTGCCAGCAGTTACAGTCTTCTAAATCAGCCCCAGCATTTT
NA	TRBD1	TRBV19	15	TRBJ1-4	CASSTTGQGAEKLFF	TGTGCCAGTAGTACAACAGGACAGGGGGCAGAAAAACTGTTTTTT
NA	TRBD1	TRBV6-5	14	TRBJ2-7	CASSWGQGNTGQYF	TGTGCCAGCAGTTGGGGACAGGGTAATACGGGGCAGTACTTC
NA	TRBD2	TRBV6-1	15	TRBJ2-1	CASSEIVSGGAEQFF	TGTGCCAGCAGTGAAATAGTTAGCGGGGGGGCTGAGCAGTTCTTC
NA	TRBD2	TRBV4-3	17	TRBJ2-2	CASSQGASGVNTGELFF	TGCGCCAGCAGCCAAGGGGCTAGCGGAGTGAACACCGGGGAGCTGTTTTTT
once	TRBD2	TRBV9	18	TRBJ2-3	CASSSRGRAGGPHDTQYF	TGTGCCAGCAGCTCCCGGGGGCGAGCGGGGGGGCCTCACGATACGCAGTATTTT
NA	NA	TRBV4-3	15	TRBJ2-7	CASSRGQATVYEQYF	TGCGCCAGCAGCCGGGGCCAGGCAACAGTCTACGAGCAGTACTTC
once	NA	TRBV2	14	TRBJ2-3	CASGELLRTDTQYF	TGTGCCAGCGGGGAGCTCCTACGCACAGATACGCAGTATTTT
NA	TRBD1	TRBV7-9	14	TRBJ2-7	CASSRATGDYEQYF	TGTGCCAGCAGCCGAGCGACAGGGGACTACGAGCAGTACTTC
NA	NA	TRBV9	12	TRBJ2-5	CASSRGGETQYF	TGTGCCAGCAGCAGGGGTGGGGAGACCCAGTACTTC
NA	TRBD1	TRBV2	16	TRBJ1-6	CASRSRDSVNNSPLHF	TGTGCCAGCAGGAGCCGGGACAGCGTTAATAATTCACCCCTCCACTTT
once	NA	TRBV6-2/TRBV6-3	12	TRBJ1-2	CASSRDMNGYTF	TGTGCCAGCAGCCGAGACATGAATGGCTACACCTTC
NA	NA	TRBV23-1	14	TRBJ1-3	CASSQTQLSMTIYF	TGCGCCAGCAGTCAAACACAGCTGAGCATGACCATATATTTT
NA	NA	TRBV4-3	17	TRBJ1-2	CASSQDLTLGFSYGYTF	TGCGCCAGCAGCCAAGATCTTACCCTTGGCTTCTCATATGGCTACACCTTC
NA	NA	TRBV15	15	TRBJ1-2	CATSRDRGTEGGYTF	TGTGCCACCAGCAGAGATCGAGGCACGGAGGGTGGCTACACCTTC
NA	TRBD1	TRBV9	14	TRBJ2-7	CASSPTGGSYEQYF	TGTGCCAGCAGCCCCACAGGGGGCTCCTACGAGCAGTACTTC
NA	TRBD1	TRBV2	16	TRBJ1-5	CASSADRGLSNQPQHF	TGTGCCAGCAGCGCGGACAGGGGATTGAGCAATCAGCCCCAGCATTTT
NA	TRBD1	TRBV7-2	13	TRBJ1-1	CASRRQGNTEAFF	TGTGCCAGCAGGAGACAGGGCAACACTGAAGCTTTCTTT
NA	TRBD1	TRBV7-9	15	TRBJ1-4	CASSLGEQGGEKLFF	TGTGCCAGCAGCTTAGGGGAGCAGGGGGGCGAAAAACTGTTTTTT
few	NA	TRBV13	17	TRBJ1-2	CASSFTGGVRRGYGYTF	TGTGCCAGCAGCTTTACTGGGGGGGTCCGGAGAGGCTATGGCTACACCTTC
NA	TRBD1	TRBV6-5	15	TRBJ2-5	CASSYGDRPQETQYF	TGTGCCAGCAGTTACGGGGACAGGCCTCAAGAGACCCAGTACTTC
NA	TRBD1	TRBV27	17	TRBJ1-1	CASSSRQGVFYGPEAFF	TGTGCCAGCAGTTCCCGGCAGGGGGTCTTCTACGGCCCTGAAGCTTTCTTT
NA	NA	TRBV7-2	14	TRBJ2-7	CASSLGLGGYEQYF	TGTGCCAGCAGCTTAGGGCTGGGGGGTTACGAGCAGTACTTC
NA	NA	TRBV19	16	TRBJ1-4	CASSRTLKATNEKLFF	TGTGCCAGTAGTAGGACACTCAAGGCCACTAATGAAAAACTGTTTTTT